Following are 12 T cell receptor beta chains from one sample sequenced in a study of cytomegalovirus exposure and HLA in healthy donors. Both 60 Vbeta primers and 13 Jbeta primers went into the PCR. The assay was immunoSEQ multiplex PCR, and TCRdb's table has in-frame clones only and misses some. The sample table sets out about 170,000 clones. Sequencing input: PBMCs. These receptors were obtained from a woman younger than 30 in good health and CMV-seropositive.

V gene TRBV4-2 combines with J gene TRBJ2-5; 12 nucleotides match TRBD2. The CDR3 has 16 residues. Trimming removed 3 bases from V and 7 bases from J; junction bases left unmatched: 9. The germline V gene has CDR1 LGHNA and CDR2 YNFKEQ. CDR3 bases: TGTGCCAGCAGCCAGGAGGCTAGCGGGAGGGGGGGGACCCAGTACTTC. This encodes CASSQEASGRGGTQYF.

V is TRBV25-1 and J is TRBJ2-3; 9 bases are a match to TRBD1. The CDR3 runs 16 residues. Germline V gives CDR1 MGHDK, CDR2 SYGVNS. The trim removed 5 bases at V and 3 bases at J, leaving 9 bases unmatched. CDR3 sequence reads: CASSQTGGVWTDTQYF. CDR3 DNA: TGTGCCAGCAGTCAAACAGGGGGCGTGTGGACAGATACGCAGTATTTT. Variable domain in full (rest from reference TRBV25-1 and TRBJ2-3): EADIYQTPRYLVIGTGKKITLECSQTMGHDKMYWYQQDPGMELHLIHYSYGVNSTEKGDLSSESTVSRIRTEHFPLTLESARPSHTSQYLCASSQTGGVWTDTQYFGPGTRLTVL.

The rearrangement uses TRBV7-4 and TRBJ2-7, with D possibly TRBD1 on 6 matching bases. CDR1 is SGHVT and CDR2 is SQSDAQ in the germline V gene. The CDR3 has 12 residues. The V gene lost 7 bases and the J gene lost 4 bases, with 11 bases spanning the gap. The CDR3: CASTPQGYEQYF. The CDR3 DNA reads TGTGCCAGCACCCCACAGGGTTACGAGCAGTACTTC.

This chain uses TRBV5-1 with TRBJ2-7; 11 positions agree with TRBD1. CDR1 and CDR2 (germline): SGHRS, YFSETQ. The V and J ends lost 4 bases and 4 bases, in that order; junction bases with no gene match: 7. The CDR3 spans 15 residues. CDR3 DNA: TGCGCCAGCAGCCGCGGACAGGGGGCGAGGTACGAGCAGTACTTC. Its translation: CASSRGQGARYEQYF.

The rearrangement links TRBV28 to TRBJ2-7, with 10 bases fitting TRBD1. The CDR3 is 15 amino acids. The V gene end was trimmed by 6 bases and the J gene end by 1 base; junction bases not matched to a gene: 6. Germline V lookup: CDR1 MDHEN, CDR2 SYDVKM. The chain's CDR3 is CASSLPGQGSYEQYF. The DNA of the CDR3 is TGTGCCAGCAGCCTACCGGGACAGGGGTCCTACGAGCAGTACTTC.

V usage is TRBV19 and J usage is TRBJ1-2, with D hard to call. The CDR3 length is 11 residues. V was shortened by 3 bases and J by 7 bases, with 6 bases between the two germline ends. Germline V gene lookup returns CDR1 LNHDA and CDR2 SQIVND (reference sequence). The CDR3 DNA sequence: TGTGCCAGTAGTATCCAGGTTGGCTACACCTTC. Its translation is CASSIQVGYTF.

This chain uses TRBV2 with TRBJ2-2; 12 nucleotides line up with TRBD1. Germline CDR1 SNHLY, CDR2 FYNNEI. The CDR3 totals 20 residues. With V trimmed by 7 bases and J by 6 bases, 21 bases remained unmatched. Written as DNA, the CDR3 is TGTGCCAGCACCCAGAGGTCTATGGGACAGGGGGCGGCAAGGCCCGGGGAGCTGTTTTTT. Translating gives CASTQRSMGQGAARPGELFF.

The chain couples TRBV29-1 to TRBJ2-3; 8 bases agree with TRBD1. The CDR3 spans 12 residues. Germline V CDR1 and CDR2: SQVTM, ANQGSEA. Trimming removed 5 bases from V and 9 bases from J; junction bases left unmatched: 7. The CDR3 sequence: CSVLQGAGTQYF. The CDR3 DNA sequence: TGCAGCGTTTTGCAGGGGGCGGGAACGCAGTATTTT.

The chain employs TRBV18 and TRBJ2-5; 7 nucleotides match TRBD2. Germline lookup yields CDR1 KGHSH and CDR2 LQKENI. The CDR3 has 12 residues. V was clipped by 4 bases and J by 11 bases; unmatched bases: 7. The CDR3 DNA sequence: TGTGCCAGCTCACGGGACGCGGGGGAGCAGTACTTC. It codes for CASSRDAGEQYF.

The V call is TRBV28, the J call TRBJ1-5; D is unresolved. The CDR3 length is 15 residues. V was trimmed by 3 bases and J by 4 bases, leaving 13 bases between them. Germline CDR1 and CDR2: MDHEN and SYDVKM. The CDR3: CASSFLAQLNQPQHF. The CDR3 nucleotides are TGTGCCAGCAGTTTTTTGGCACAGCTTAATCAGCCCCAGCATTTT.

The chain has TRBV28 and TRBJ2-3, with D unclear. Germline CDR1 is MDHEN and CDR2 is SYDVKM. V lost 1 base to trimming and J lost 1 base, with 3 bases between them. This CDR3 spans 13 amino acids. In DNA, the CDR3 is TGTGCCAGCAGTTTATCAGGCACAGATACGCAGTATTTT. Amino acid sequence: CASSLSGTDTQYF. The entire variable domain, with the rest obtained from reference TRBV28 and TRBJ2-3, is as follows: DVKVTQSSRYLVKRTGEKVFLECVQDMDHENMFWYRQDPGLGLRLIYFSYDVKMKEKGDIPEGYSVSREKKERFSLILESASTNQTSMYLCASSLSGTDTQYFGPGTRLTVL.

The chain carries TRBV6-5 and TRBJ1-5; D is unclear. Germline values: CDR1 MNHEY, CDR2 SVGAGI. V was clipped by 5 bases and J by 7 bases, with 12 bases between them. The CDR3 contains 13 residues. The CDR3 DNA follows: TGTGCCAGCAGTGAGGCGGAAGCACAGCCCCAGCATTTT. Encoded protein: CASSEAEAQPQHF.